A selection of T cell receptor beta chains follows, all from one sample in a study of cytomegalovirus exposure and HLA in healthy donors. Here immunoSEQ multiplex PCR was the method, and the copy in TCRdb shows in-frame clones only, minus some. Of about 120,000 clones detected, 65% to 80% appear once; the ten largest clones hold 4.5% to 6%. The specimen sequenced was PBMCs. These TCRs come from a man younger than 30 in good health and CMV-seropositive. Each CDR3 is given with its conserved first and last residue. A D gene is named only where the DNA matches it firmly. A row's size may be missing; if present it is once, few, many or a size class.

d_gene	abundance	v_gene	j_gene	CDR3nt	CDR3aa
TRBD1	.	TRBV7-9	TRBJ1-1	TGTGCCAGCAGCTCTCCTCCTCAGGGGGCGCCGGACACTGAAGCTTTCTTT	CASSSPPQGAPDTEAFF
.	.	TRBV6-1	TRBJ1-1	TGTGCCAGCAGCCCGATCACTGGAGGCAACACTGAAGCTTTCTTT	CASSPITGGNTEAFF
TRBD1	.	TRBV19	TRBJ1-6	TGTGCCAGTAGGACAGGGGGCACGGATTCACCCCTCCACTTT	CASRTGGTDSPLHF
TRBD1	once	TRBV6-1	TRBJ1-1	TGTGCCAGCAGGGACAGGGCCTCTAGGGCTGAAGCTTTCTTT	CASRDRASRAEAFF
TRBD1	.	TRBV28	TRBJ1-3	TGTGCCAGCACCTGGGGGGACAGAAGAAACACCATATATTTT	CASTWGDRRNTIYF
TRBD2	.	TRBV5-1	TRBJ2-1	TGCGCCAGCAGCTACTTGGTGTGGGGGCGCGGGAGGATTTACAATGAGCAGTTCTTC	CASSYLVWGRGRIYNEQFF
.	.	TRBV18	TRBJ1-5	TGTGCCAGCTCCGAGGACAGATATCAGCCCCAGCATTTT	CASSEDRYQPQHF
TRBD2	.	TRBV10-1	TRBJ2-1	TGCGCCAGCAGTGACCTGGCGGGGACTAGCGGGGGCTACAATGAGCAGTTCTTC	CASSDLAGTSGGYNEQFF
.	.	TRBV6-4	TRBJ1-4	TGTGCCAGCAGACAAACAACTAATGAAAAACTGTTTTTT	CASRQTTNEKLFF
.	.	TRBV5-1	TRBJ1-1	TGCGCCAGCAGCTCACATGGCACTGAAGCTTTCTTT	CASSSHGTEAFF
.	.	TRBV15	TRBJ2-4	TGTGCCACCAGCAGAGTATCAGGGGTTCTGGCCAAAAACAGTCAGTACTTC	CATSRVSGVLAKNSQYF
TRBD2	.	TRBV5-6	TRBJ2-7	TGTGCCAGCAGCTGGTGGGGTACAGCGGGAGGATACGAGCAGTACTTC	CASSWWGTAGGYEQYF
.	few	TRBV11-2	TRBJ1-4	TGTGCCAGCAGCTTAGTAAGGGGAGAAAAACTGTTTTTT	CASSLVRGEKLFF
TRBD2	.	TRBV28	TRBJ2-4	TGTGCCAGCACTACATTATTAAGTAGCGGGGCCAAAAACATTCAGTACTTC	CASTTLLSSGAKNIQYF
TRBD1	.	TRBV5-1	TRBJ1-4	TGCGCCAGCAGCTTGAATCTTATAGCAGGGGGCATTAATGAAAAACTGTTTTTT	CASSLNLIAGGINEKLFF
.	.	TRBV28	TRBJ2-3	TGTGCCAGCAGTTTTTGGGGGACAAGCACAGATACGCAGTATTTT	CASSFWGTSTDTQYF
.	.	TRBV27	TRBJ2-7	TGTGCCAGCAGTTTATCTGAGGGGCAGGGGACGTACTTC	CASSLSEGQGTYF
TRBD1	.	TRBV10-3	TRBJ2-3	TGTGCCATCAGTGAAGGGACAGGGAGACGAGATACGCAGTATTTT	CAISEGTGRRDTQYF
.	.	TRBV19	TRBJ1-1	TGTGCCAGTCTAGAGAGAACTGAAGCTTTCTTT	CASLERTEAFF
TRBD1	.	TRBV2	TRBJ1-1	TGTGCCAGCAGTATAGACAGGGTAGAGACTGAAGCTTTCTTT	CASSIDRVETEAFF
TRBD2	few	TRBV5-4	TRBJ2-2	TGTGCCAGCAGCCCCCCGGGAGGGAGAGGAACCGGGGAGCTGTTTTTT	CASSPPGGRGTGELFF
TRBD1	.	TRBV30	TRBJ1-2	TGTGCCTGGTTAAGGGGGCTAGACTATGGCTACACCTTC	CAWLRGLDYGYTF
TRBD2	once	TRBV5-5	TRBJ2-3	TGTGCCAGCAGCCCTGGGGGGGGTCCTAATACGCAGTATTTT	CASSPGGGPNTQYF
TRBD1	.	TRBV4-1	TRBJ1-3	TGCGCCAGCAGCCAGTCGACAGGGGCGAACACCATATATTTT	CASSQSTGANTIYF
TRBD1	once	TRBV2	TRBJ1-2	TGTGCCAGCAGTGGGGGACAGGCGTACTATGGCTACACCTTC	CASSGGQAYYGYTF
TRBD2	.	TRBV29-1	TRBJ2-2	TGCAGCGCCTGGACTAGCGGGGGCACCGGGGAGCTGTTTTTT	CSAWTSGGTGELFF
.	few	TRBV18	TRBJ2-7	TGTGCCAGCTCACCTTACAGGCCGGAAGCCGAGCAGTACTTC	CASSPYRPEAEQYF
TRBD1	.	TRBV11-3	TRBJ2-1	TGTGCCAGCAGCTCAACAGGGGCTGAGCAGTTCTTC	CASSSTGAEQFF
TRBD1	.	TRBV6-1	TRBJ1-1	TGTGCCAGCAGTCGGGAGGGACAGGGAAGGACTGAAGCTTTCTTT	CASSREGQGRTEAFF
.	.	TRBV7-9	TRBJ1-3	TGTGCCAGCAGCGATTATCCCGGGACTATTGGAAACACCATATATTTT	CASSDYPGTIGNTIYF
.	.	TRBV5-8	TRBJ1-5	TGTGCCAGCAGCTCCCTAGTTCAGCCCCAGCATTTT	CASSSLVQPQHF
.	.	TRBV7-6	TRBJ1-3	TGTGCCAGCACCACCCTCCTGAGATTCCCATATTTT	CASTTLLRFPYF
TRBD2	.	TRBV27	TRBJ2-2	TGTGCCAGCAGTCCAATGACTAGCCCCAGCCCCGGGGAGCTGTTTTTT	CASSPMTSPSPGELFF
.	.	TRBV5-6	TRBJ1-1	TGTGCCAGCAGCTTGTGGTCCAGGAACACTGAAGCTTTCTTT	CASSLWSRNTEAFF
.	.	TRBV7-9	TRBJ1-1	TGTGCCAGCAGCTTAGTGGAGAGCACTGAAGCTTTCTTT	CASSLVESTEAFF
TRBD1	.	TRBV6-5	TRBJ2-7	TGTGCCAGCAGTTCCCCAGGGACAGGTGACTACGAGCAGTACTTC	CASSSPGTGDYEQYF
.	.	TRBV2	TRBJ2-7	TGTGCCAGCCGGACACCCCTTTCCTACGAGCAGTACTTC	CASRTPLSYEQYF
.	few	TRBV15	TRBJ1-5	TGTGCCACCAGCAGAGGTACAGAAAATCAGCCCCAGCATTTT	CATSRGTENQPQHF
.	.	TRBV5-5	TRBJ1-1	TGTGCCAGCAGCTTGGTTACTTTGAACACTGAAGCTTTCTTT	CASSLVTLNTEAFF
TRBD1	.	TRBV15	TRBJ1-1	TGTGCCACCAGCAGAGTGCAGGGGGCGAGCACTGAAGCTTTCTTT	CATSRVQGASTEAFF
TRBD1	.	TRBV6-5	TRBJ1-1	TGTGCCAGCAGTTACACAGGGGGCGCTTTTAGCACTGAAGCTTTCTTT	CASSYTGGAFSTEAFF
.	.	TRBV6-1	TRBJ2-7	TGTGCCAGCAGTGAAGCGGCGGGACAGATCTACGAGCAGTACTTC	CASSEAAGQIYEQYF
TRBD1	.	TRBV5-4	TRBJ2-7	TGTGCCAGCAGCTTGCGGACAGGGGGCACCTACGAGCAGTACTTC	CASSLRTGGTYEQYF
.	.	TRBV9	TRBJ1-1	TGTGCCAGCAGCTTAATGGGGCGGAACACTGAAGCTTTCTTT	CASSLMGRNTEAFF
.	.	TRBV5-1	TRBJ2-7	TGCGCCAGCAGCTTGGCCACAGTGGGTCGAAGGAACGAGCAGTACTTC	CASSLATVGRRNEQYF
TRBD1	.	TRBV9	TRBJ1-2	TGTGCCAGCAGCGGATATCGGGACAGGGGAGCTGGCTACACCTTC	CASSGYRDRGAGYTF
.	.	TRBV6-5	TRBJ2-7	TGTGCCAGCAGTTACGTTGGCCACCCCCGGGCCTACGAGCAGTACTTC	CASSYVGHPRAYEQYF
.	.	TRBV6-5	TRBJ2-5	TGTGCCAGCAGTTACCCCCTAGAGACCCAGTACTTC	CASSYPLETQYF
TRBD1	.	TRBV6-5	TRBJ2-3	TGTGCCAGCAGCCGGGGACAGGCCAGATCAGATACGCAGTATTTT	CASSRGQARSDTQYF
.	.	TRBV6-1	TRBJ1-1	TGTGCCAGCATCTCGGACACTTATAACACTGAAGCTTTCTTT	CASISDTYNTEAFF
.	.	TRBV7-9	TRBJ2-5	TGTGCCAGCAGCTTAGCGGTTCAGGGAAAAGAGACCCAGTACTTC	CASSLAVQGKETQYF
TRBD1	.	TRBV2	TRBJ2-3	TGTGCCAGCAGTGATGACAGGGGTTCAGATACGCAGTATTTT	CASSDDRGSDTQYF
.	.	TRBV10-3	TRBJ2-4	TGTGCCATCAGTGCCGGGGTTTTAGAGGCCAAAAACAGTCAGTACTTC	CAISAGVLEAKNSQYF
TRBD1	.	TRBV6-1	TRBJ2-7	TGTGCCACCATACCGGGACAGGAGACCTACGAGCAGTACTTC	CATIPGQETYEQYF
TRBD2	.	TRBV6-1	TRBJ2-7	TGTGCCAGCACCCCTGGGGGGGGTGAGCAGGACGAGCAGTACTTC	CASTPGGGEQDEQYF